This T cell receptor (beta chain) was sequenced during a study of CD8 T cells in ankylosing spondylitis. Study findings and constraints: Made up of about eight highly homologous variants, a TCR beta motif appeared characteristic of ankylosing spondylitis blood. Earlier studies detected some motif variants in reactive arthritis synovial fluid and blood.

In the case of this clonotype: Its antigen is currently unknown.

This CDR3 has 13 amino acids. Germline V gene lookup returns CDR1 SQVTM and CDR2 ANQGSEA. Trimming took off 1 base at V and 1 base at J, with 6 bases between the two ends. It was by quantitative 5'-RACE with molecular barcodes that TCR beta libraries were made. TCRdb passed the 5' RACE reads through MiXCR, listing each CDR3 protein once. This sample yields 130,000 or so distinct CDR3 sequences, of which approximately 10% are seen a single time; less than 5% belongs to the top ten. The sequencing sample was made of blood, either unsorted or a sorted T cell fraction (not recorded which). The chain links TRBV29-1 to TRBJ2-3; maybe TRBD1 (6 bases). The TCR comes from a female donor with ankylosing spondylitis or in good health (not recorded which). The CDR3 coding sequence is TGCAGCGTTGAAGCAGGGGGCACAGATACGCAGTATTTT. Residues: CSVEAGGTDTQYF.